The entry below gives a single T cell receptor (beta chain) sequence along with its context. Categorization into cohorts depended on clinical history that participants reported. The source of the sample is a study of blood T cell repertoires in COVID-19. Study details: From T cells, B-cell-depleted T cells, or PBMCs came the material, which was cDNA or gDNA.

Assay: immunoSEQ multiplex PCR; the TCRdb copy retains only in-frame clones and omits some. This sample carries around 170,000 clones, under 90% of them seen once, and the ten largest clones take roughly 12%. Germline V gene sequence: CDR1 LGHDT, CDR2 YNNKEL (reference sequence). Trimming took 4 bases from V and 7 from J, leaving 13 bases between them. CDR3 length: 13 amino acids. The chain joins TRBV3-1 (or the pseudogene TRBV3-2) to TRBJ1-2; D gene ambiguous. Sequencing was carried out using PBMCs or T cells enriched from blood (not recorded which). The receptor was isolated from a man aged 50 or older who had recovered from COVID-19. The CDR3 here is CASSPGQGSGYTF. CDR3 DNA sequence: TGTGCCAGCAGCCCCGGGCAAGGGAGTGGCTACACCTTC.